This TCR beta chain comes out of a study of T cell clonality in common variable immunodeficiency. The study's findings and limits: Links between repertoire features and CVID complications were heterogeneity-limited. Reportedly, TCR beta sequences from common variable immunodeficiency showed fewer deletions and N-nucleotide insertions. Compared with healthy controls, CVID subjects showed increased TCRbeta clonality, mostly in about a third.

The germline V gene encodes CDR1 SGHRS and CDR2 YFSETQ. With 0 bases removed from V and 1 base from J, the gap between germline ends came to 14 bases. This CDR3 has 16 amino acids. Control and CVID samples contributed equal amounts of genomic DNA. Assay used: immunoSEQ multiplex PCR; TCRdb lists only in-frame clones, some missing. In total the sample includes 25,000 to 35,000 clones, none of them seen once. This clone was seen ten or more times. The antigen is unknown. The read halts 3 residues ahead of the CDR3 end, with the missing end drawn from the germline J gene. Input material: peripheral blood mononuclear cells. The chain joins TRBV5-1 to TRBJ2-7; tentatively, D is TRBD1 (6 bases). This TCR derives from a person aged 18 to 75 in good health. CDR3 in amino acids: CASSLVPRGQSYEQYF. CDR3 bases read: TGCGCCAGCAGCTTGGTTCCCAGGGGCCAATCCTACGAG.